The entry that follows covers one TCR beta chain sequence. Its target is not known. These data belong to a study of CD8 T cells in Susac syndrome. Study outcomes and limitations: Clonal expansion involving Susac CD8+ cells peaked in TEMRA cells and active patients. The study conceded that its TCR sequencing and HLA analysis involved relatively few individuals. In total CD8+ repertoires, sixteen Susac-specific public clones were found, and CD8+ TEMRA repertoires had 5 or 6.

The authors reverse transcribed 0.5 to 1 ug RNA with random hexamers. Coverage of TCR beta CDR3 amplification by immunoSEQ multiplex PCR extended to 54 Vbeta and 13 Jbeta. Via MiXCR, TCRdb re-called the immunoSEQ multiplex PCR reads, giving one row per CDR3 protein. The sample carries about 110,000 distinct CDR3 sequences, roughly 95% recorded once. The V gene lost 8 bases and the J gene lost 9 bases, with 11 bases spanning the gap. This CDR3 is built from 11 residues. Germline assignment: CDR1 SNHLY and CDR2 FYNNEI. The V and J genes are TRBV2 and TRBJ2-1, with a tentative D call TRBD2 (6 bases). The sequence came from a human donor with Susac syndrome. The source material was CD8+ T cells from PBMCs. DNA for the CDR3: TGTGCCAGCGGTCCGGGACTTGAGCAGTTCTTC. This translates into CASGPGLEQFF.